Listed here are 9 T cell receptor beta chains from one sample, sequenced in a study of T-cell memory formation after mild COVID-19. TCRdb itself ran the 5' RACE reads through MiXCR, one entry per CDR3 protein. The data hold about 240,000 distinct CDR3 sequences, with 7.5% to 10% observed a single time. Specimen: PBMCs or a T cell subset sorted from them (not recorded which). The receptors here all came from a man aged 18 to 30 who had mild COVID-19 (a few samples of this study predate the infection). Cell type and time point are not known.

This sequence joins TRBV9 and TRBJ2-1; D gene ambiguous. V was shortened by 1 base and J by 9 bases, with 17 bases between the two germline ends. The CDR3 is made up of 15 amino acids. Germline CDR1 is SGDLS and CDR2 is YYNGEE. The CDR3 is CASSVPLVGSGEQFF. The CDR3 coding sequence is TGTGCCAGCAGCGTACCCTTGGTTGGTTCTGGTGAGCAGTTCTTC.

This clonotype was seen ten or more times. The chain links TRBV7-2 to TRBJ2-5, with 9 bases identical to TRBD2. Germline V gene lookup returns CDR1 SGHTA and CDR2 FQGNSA. Trimming removed 6 bases from V and 2 bases from J; junction bases left unmatched: 4. The length of the CDR3 is 14 residues. CDR3 nucleotide sequence: TGTGCCAGCAGTTTCAGCGGGGGGCAAGAGACCCAGTACTTC. Protein sequence: CASSFSGGQETQYF.

V and J are TRBV27 and TRBJ2-7; unclear D gene. V was cut by 3 bases and J by 5 bases, with 8 bases left in between. Germline V gene data show CDR1 as MNHEY and CDR2 as SMNVEV (reference sequence). CDR3 size: 12 residues. Here the CDR3 reads CASSFLGNEQYF. The CDR3 coding sequence is TGTGCCAGCAGTTTCTTGGGGAACGAGCAGTACTTC.

The V call is TRBV6-1, the J call TRBJ1-1; unclear D gene. CDR3 length: 13 amino acids. Germline V gives CDR1 MNHNS, CDR2 SASEGT. V lost 11 bases, J lost 0 bases, and 13 bases lay in between. As DNA, the CDR3 is TGTGCCGCCCTGCCGGGGATGAACACTGAAGCTTTCTTT. Its protein is CAALPGMNTEAFF.

This clonotype was observed at least ten times. The chain carries TRBV7-2 and TRBJ2-3; D may be TRBD1 (6 bases). This CDR3 has 13 residues. The V end was cut by 4 bases, the J end by 11 bases, with 16 bases between. CDR1 and CDR2 (germline): SGHTA, FQGNSA. The CDR3 spells CASSSMDSSRQYF. The DNA of the CDR3 is TGTGCCAGCAGCTCCATGGACAGTTCACGGCAGTATTTT.

This clonotype occurred a few times. The chain recombines TRBV5-1 with TRBJ2-5; D possibly corresponds to TRBD1 (5 bases). Trimming left V 4 bases short and J 6 bases short, with 16 bases between. The germline CDR1 and CDR2 sequences are SGHRS and YFSETQ. This CDR3 has 14 amino acids. The CDR3 is CASSLGAAPKTQYF. The CDR3 DNA follows: TGCGCCAGCAGCCTAGGGGCGGCCCCGAAGACCCAGTACTTC.

J is TRBJ2-2 and V is TRBV5-1; 8 positions match TRBD2. This CDR3 contains 17 residues. Germline loops: CDR1 SGHRS, CDR2 YFSETQ. With V trimmed by 1 base and J by 7 bases, 12 bases remained unmatched. The CDR3: CASSLISGVSTGGELFF. CDR3 DNA sequence: TGCGCCAGCAGCTTGATTAGCGGGGTCTCGACGGGCGGGGAGCTGTTTTTT.

This clonotype has just a few counts. J is TRBJ1-1 and V is TRBV28, with D unresolved. The CDR3 covers 13 residues. The germline CDR1 and CDR2 sequences are MDHEN and SYDVKM. Trimming removed 3 bases from V and 5 bases from J, with 10 bases in between. CDR3 sequence: CASSFPTGTEAFF. CDR3 DNA: TGTGCCAGCAGTTTCCCGACGGGGACTGAAGCTTTCTTT.

The rearrangement joins TRBV4-1 to TRBJ1-5, with TRBD1 matching over 11 bases. Losses at the gene ends were 4 bases for V and 5 bases for J; bases not matched to a gene: 7. Germline V gene sequence: CDR1 MGHRA, CDR2 YSYEKL. The CDR3 runs 16 residues. DNA for the CDR3: TGCGCCAGCAGCCCCAAGGGGACAGGGGGGGATCAGCCCCAGCATTTT. It codes for CASSPKGTGGDQPQHF.